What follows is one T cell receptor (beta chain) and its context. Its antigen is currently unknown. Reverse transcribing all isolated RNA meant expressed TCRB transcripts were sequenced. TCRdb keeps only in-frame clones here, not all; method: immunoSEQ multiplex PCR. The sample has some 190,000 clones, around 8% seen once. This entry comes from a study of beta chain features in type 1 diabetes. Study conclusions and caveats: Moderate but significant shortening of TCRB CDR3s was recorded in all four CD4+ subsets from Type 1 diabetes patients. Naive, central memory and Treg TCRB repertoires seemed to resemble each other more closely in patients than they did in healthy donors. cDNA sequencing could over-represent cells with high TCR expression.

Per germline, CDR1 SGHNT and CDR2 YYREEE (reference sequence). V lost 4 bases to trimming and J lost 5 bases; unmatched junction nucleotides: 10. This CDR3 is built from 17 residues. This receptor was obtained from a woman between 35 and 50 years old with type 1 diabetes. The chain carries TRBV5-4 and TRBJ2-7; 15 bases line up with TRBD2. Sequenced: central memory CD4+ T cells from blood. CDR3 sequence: CASSPRGLAGGSNEQYF. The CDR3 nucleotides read TGTGCCAGCAGCCCGAGGGGACTAGCGGGAGGAAGTAACGAGCAGTACTTC. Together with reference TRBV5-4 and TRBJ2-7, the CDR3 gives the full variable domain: ETGVTQSPTHLIKTRGQQVTLRCSSQSGHNTVSWYQQALGQGPQFIFQYYREEENGRGNFPPRFSGLQFPNYSSELNVNALELDDSALYLCASSPRGLAGGSNEQYFGPGTRLTVT.